This TCR beta chain was documented in a study of shared clonotypes between healthy human individuals. General observations from the study: Only blood underwent sampling, and tissue repertoires likely differ. At large depth, rarefaction still showed sorted-subset sequencing to be incomplete. Memory subsets had estimated richness that was generally smaller than that of naive subsets.

Germline-derived CDR1 and CDR2 are ENHRY and SYGVKD. The ends were cut back, 6 bases at V and 4 bases at J, with 10 bases in the middle. The CDR3 extends over 12 amino acids. Using immunoSEQ multiplex PCR, the repertoire was profiled, and TCRdb retains in-frame clones only, with some absent. This sample has around 2.5 million clones, with roughly 93% found just once. Of note for this clone: What it recognizes is unknown.

This TCR was recovered from a man aged 18 to 29 in good health. Some clones in this sample may be carry-over from other donors' samples. The chain employs TRBV10-3 and TRBJ2-7, with a possible D match to TRBD2 (5 bases). Sequencing was done on a sample of naive CD4+ T cells from PBMCs. The sample's subset: CD45RA+ positively selected. The CDR3 loop reads CAISPSRYEQYF. The CDR3 DNA reads as TGTGCCATCAGCCCTAGCAGGTACGAGCAGTACTTC.